Listed below are T cell receptor beta chains from one sample, sequenced in a study of control samples from healthy donors and cancer patients. Assay: immunoSEQ multiplex PCR; the TCRdb copy retains only in-frame clones and omits some. The sample data list about 190,000 clones. The sequenced sample was blood. The receptors here all came from a woman aged 25-40 years in good health. The CDR3 runs from the conserved cysteine through the conserved F or W. D genes are given only for firm matches.

V gene: TRBV7-9
D gene: -
J gene: TRBJ1-1
CDR3 protein: CASGSYSASNTEAFF
CDR3 DNA: TGTGCCAGCGGCTCGTACTCCGCATCGAACACTGAAGCTTTCTTT

V gene: TRBV19
D gene: -
J gene: TRBJ1-5
CDR3 protein: CASSINGNQPQHF
CDR3 DNA: TGTGCCAGTAGTATAAATGGGAATCAGCCCCAGCATTTT

V gene: TRBV4-2
D gene: TRBD1
J gene: TRBJ1-4
CDR3 protein: CASSQDIQGWAPTNEKLFF
CDR3 DNA: TGTGCCAGCAGCCAAGATATACAGGGGTGGGCCCCAACTAATGAAAAACTGTTTTTT

V gene: TRBV5-6
D gene: -
J gene: TRBJ1-3
CDR3 protein: CASSLYGGNSGNTIYF
CDR3 DNA: TGTGCCAGCAGCTTGTACGGGGGAAACTCTGGAAACACCATATATTTT

V gene: TRBV7-2
D gene: -
J gene: TRBJ1-5
CDR3 protein: CASSLRRGGHQPQHF
CDR3 DNA: TGTGCCAGCAGCTTACGCAGGGGAGGGCATCAGCCCCAGCATTTT

V gene: TRBV15
D gene: -
J gene: TRBJ1-1
CDR3 protein: CATSRGASPDTEAFF
CDR3 DNA: TGTGCCACCAGCAGAGGGGCAAGCCCGGACACTGAAGCTTTCTTT

V gene: TRBV6-2/TRBV6-3
D gene: -
J gene: TRBJ2-3
CDR3 protein: CASSYRDTDTQYF
CDR3 DNA: TGTGCCAGCAGTTACAGGGACACAGATACGCAGTATTTT

V gene: TRBV5-8
D gene: -
J gene: TRBJ2-4
CDR3 protein: CASSLGQLLAKNIQYF
CDR3 DNA: TGTGCCAGCAGCCTTGGACAGCTCCTAGCCAAAAACATTCAGTACTTC

V gene: TRBV28
D gene: -
J gene: TRBJ2-6
CDR3 protein: CASSSFSGANVLTF
CDR3 DNA: TGTGCCAGCAGTTCTTTTTCTGGGGCCAACGTCCTGACTTTC

V gene: TRBV28
D gene: -
J gene: TRBJ2-4
CDR3 protein: CASSSRGNIQYF
CDR3 DNA: TGTGCCAGCAGTTCCCGGGGGAACATTCAGTACTTC

V gene: TRBV20-1
D gene: -
J gene: TRBJ2-1
CDR3 protein: CSASPLGQTKSSYNEQFF
CDR3 DNA: TGCAGTGCTAGTCCTCTGGGCCAAACTAAGAGCTCCTACAATGAGCAGTTCTTC

V gene: TRBV28
D gene: TRBD1
J gene: TRBJ2-1
CDR3 protein: CASLTGAREQFF
CDR3 DNA: TGTGCCAGCCTGACAGGGGCGAGGGAGCAGTTCTTC

V gene: TRBV4-3
D gene: -
J gene: TRBJ2-7
CDR3 protein: CASSQEVTESKRYSYEQYF
CDR3 DNA: TGCGCCAGCAGCCAAGAAGTCACAGAATCTAAGCGATACTCCTACGAGCAGTACTTC

V gene: TRBV4-1
D gene: -
J gene: TRBJ1-1
CDR3 protein: CASSQDLGQVNTEAFF
CDR3 DNA: TGCGCCAGCAGCCAAGATCTCGGGCAGGTGAACACTGAAGCTTTCTTT

V gene: TRBV6-6
D gene: TRBD1
J gene: TRBJ1-1
CDR3 protein: CASTLGQQNTEAFF
CDR3 DNA: TGTGCCAGCACCTTGGGACAGCAGAACACTGAAGCTTTCTTT

V gene: TRBV7-2
D gene: -
J gene: TRBJ2-7
CDR3 protein: CASSLSPAYEQYF
CDR3 DNA: TGTGCCAGCAGCCTTTCACCCGCCTACGAGCAGTACTTC

V gene: TRBV12-3/TRBV12-4
D gene: -
J gene: TRBJ1-1
CDR3 protein: CASSLDTEAFF
CDR3 DNA: TGTGCCAGCAGTTTGGATACTGAAGCTTTCTTT

V gene: TRBV13
D gene: -
J gene: TRBJ2-2
CDR3 protein: CASSSLGLTGELFF
CDR3 DNA: TGTGCCAGCAGCTCCCTCGGACTGACCGGGGAGCTGTTTTTT

V gene: TRBV5-4
D gene: -
J gene: TRBJ1-3
CDR3 protein: CASSQRGAGNTIYF
CDR3 DNA: TGTGCCAGCAGCCAGCGGGGTGCTGGAAACACCATATATTTT

V gene: TRBV11-2
D gene: -
J gene: TRBJ2-6
CDR3 protein: CASSLTGLGKRVLTF
CDR3 DNA: TGTGCCAGCAGCTTAACGGGACTGGGCAAGAGAGTCCTGACTTTC

V gene: TRBV4-3
D gene: -
J gene: TRBJ2-3
CDR3 protein: CASSHTLTTDTQYF
CDR3 DNA: TGCGCCAGCAGCCACACCCTTACAACAGATACGCAGTATTTT

V gene: TRBV10-2
D gene: -
J gene: TRBJ1-2
CDR3 protein: CASSDQALYYGYTF
CDR3 DNA: TGCGCCAGCAGTGATCAGGCCCTATACTATGGCTACACCTTC

V gene: TRBV18
D gene: TRBD1
J gene: TRBJ1-1
CDR3 protein: CASSPEGGRTEAFF
CDR3 DNA: TGTGCCAGCTCACCGGAAGGGGGCAGGACTGAAGCTTTCTTT

V gene: TRBV9
D gene: -
J gene: TRBJ2-7
CDR3 protein: CASSVGQGGNEQYF
CDR3 DNA: TGTGCCAGCAGCGTTGGGCAGGGGGGCAACGAGCAGTACTTC

V gene: TRBV6-2/TRBV6-3
D gene: -
J gene: TRBJ2-1
CDR3 protein: CASSYNPGWNEQFF
CDR3 DNA: TGTGCCAGCAGTTACAATCCAGGGTGGAATGAGCAGTTCTTC

V gene: TRBV10-3
D gene: -
J gene: TRBJ1-5
CDR3 protein: CATGTGPDPQHF
CDR3 DNA: TGTGCCACGGGGACGGGGCCGGACCCCCAGCATTTT